This T cell receptor (beta chain) was sequenced in a study of T cell responses to AZD1222 COVID-19 vaccine. Points from the study as a whole: The reported proportion of spike-specific TCRs targeting unmutated variant regions was nearly half.

Data came from immunoSEQ multiplex PCR; TCRdb stores just in-frame clones and leaves some out. The sample yields 140,000 to 150,000 clones, nearly 90% seen once. As for this clone: Its antigen is not known.

The V end was cut by 0 bases, the J end by 1 base, with 10 bases between. Per germline, CDR1 SGHDT and CDR2 YYEEEE. The CDR3 spans 15 residues. The V call is TRBV5-6, the J call TRBJ1-1; D might be TRBD1 (5 bases). Sequenced material: peripheral blood, taken on day 0 of AZD1222 vaccination. The sequence derives from an adult in good health. CDR3 nucleotides: TGTGCCAGCAGCTTGGTGGCCAGGGCGAACACTGAAGCTTTCTTT. This translates into CASSLVARANTEAFF.